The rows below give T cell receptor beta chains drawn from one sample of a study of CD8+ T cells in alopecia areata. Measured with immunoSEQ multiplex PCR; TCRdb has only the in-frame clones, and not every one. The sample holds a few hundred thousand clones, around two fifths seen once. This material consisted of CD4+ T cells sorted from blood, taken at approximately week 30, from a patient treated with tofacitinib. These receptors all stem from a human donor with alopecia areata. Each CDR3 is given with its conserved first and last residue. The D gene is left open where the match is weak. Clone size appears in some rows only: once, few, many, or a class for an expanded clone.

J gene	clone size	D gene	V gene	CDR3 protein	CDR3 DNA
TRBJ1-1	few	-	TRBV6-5	CASSYRGGEAFF	TGTGCCAGCAGTTACCGGGGTGGTGAAGCTTTCTTT
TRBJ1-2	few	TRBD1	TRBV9	CASSAGTGGNYGYTF	TGTGCCAGCAGCGCCGGGACAGGGGGCAACTATGGCTACACCTTC
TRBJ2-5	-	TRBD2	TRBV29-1	CSAAQGGETQYF	TGCAGCGCCGCGCAGGGAGGGGAGACCCAGTACTTC
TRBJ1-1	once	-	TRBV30	CAWRGDLNTEAFF	TGTGCCTGGAGGGGGGACCTTAACACTGAAGCTTTCTTT
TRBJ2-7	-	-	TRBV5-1	CASSFLRTGEDEQYF	TGCGCCAGCAGCTTTCTCAGGACGGGAGAGGACGAGCAGTACTTC
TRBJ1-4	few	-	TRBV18	CASSPTSEKLFF	TGTGCCAGCTCCCCCACGTCTGAAAAACTGTTTTTT
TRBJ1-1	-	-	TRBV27	CASSLDPNTEAFF	TGTGCCAGCAGTTTAGATCCGAACACTGAAGCTTTCTTT
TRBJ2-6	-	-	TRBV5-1	CASSLVPRWDRSGANVLTF	TGCGCCAGCAGCTTGGTACCGCGATGGGACCGCTCTGGGGCCAACGTCCTGACTTTC
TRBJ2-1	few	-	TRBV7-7	CASSLGWGVHNEQFF	TGTGCCAGCAGCTTAGGGTGGGGGGTCCACAATGAGCAGTTCTTC
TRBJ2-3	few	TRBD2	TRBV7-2	CASSLGLAPQTQYF	TGTGCCAGCAGCTTAGGACTAGCCCCCCAGACGCAGTATTTT
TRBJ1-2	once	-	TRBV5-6	CASSLDEGGNYGYTF	TGTGCCAGCAGCTTGGATGAGGGCGGCAACTATGGCTACACCTTC
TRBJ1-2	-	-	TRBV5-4	CASSSGGSGVYGYTF	TGTGCCAGCAGCTCTGGGGGCAGTGGCGTCTATGGCTACACCTTC
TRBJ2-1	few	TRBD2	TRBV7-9	CASSRTSGGGEQFF	TGTGCCAGCAGTCGGACTAGCGGAGGTGGTGAGCAGTTCTTC
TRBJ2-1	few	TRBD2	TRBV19	CASSIGGGPNEQFF	TGTGCCAGTAGTATCGGCGGGGGGCCCAATGAGCAGTTCTTC
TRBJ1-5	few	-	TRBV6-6	CASTEGTLRPNQPQHF	TGTGCCAGCACCGAGGGGACTCTCCGACCCAATCAGCCCCAGCATTTT
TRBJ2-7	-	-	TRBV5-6	CASSPTGSAGTYEQYF	TGTGCCAGCAGCCCCACCGGGTCAGCAGGCACCTACGAGCAGTACTTC
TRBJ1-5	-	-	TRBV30	CAGGQGNQPQHF	TGTGCCGGGGGGCAGGGGAATCAGCCCCAGCATTTT
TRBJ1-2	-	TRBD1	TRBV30	CACDRARGYTF	TGTGCCTGTGACAGGGCGCGCGGCTACACCTTC
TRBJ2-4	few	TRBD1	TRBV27	CASGKPGQGDIQYF	TGTGCCAGCGGCAAACCGGGACAGGGAGACATTCAGTACTTC
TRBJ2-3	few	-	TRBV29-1	CSVEAPADTQYF	TGCAGCGTTGAGGCCCCGGCGGATACGCAGTATTTT
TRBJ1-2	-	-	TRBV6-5	CASSRAGNYGYTF	TGTGCCAGCAGTCGAGCAGGGAACTATGGCTACACCTTC
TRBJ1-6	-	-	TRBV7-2	CASARTEKYSPLHF	TGTGCCAGCGCAAGGACGGAAAAATATTCACCCCTCCACTTT
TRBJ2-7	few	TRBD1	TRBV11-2	CASSIKAPGQGTYEQYF	TGTGCCAGCAGCATAAAAGCTCCGGGACAGGGAACCTACGAGCAGTACTTC
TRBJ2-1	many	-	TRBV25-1	CASSGSWGDEQFF	TGTGCCAGCAGTGGATCCTGGGGCGATGAGCAGTTCTTC
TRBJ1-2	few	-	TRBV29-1	CSVGQPPGYTF	TGCAGCGTCGGACAACCACCGGGCTACACCTTC
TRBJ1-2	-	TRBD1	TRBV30	CAWSTGTGRVRGYTF	TGTGCCTGGAGTACCGGGACAGGGAGGGTACGGGGCTACACCTTC
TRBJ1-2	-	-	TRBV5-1	CASSLAQDGYTF	TGCGCCAGCAGCTTGGCGCAGGATGGCTACACCTTC
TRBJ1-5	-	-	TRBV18	CASSPYGGSNQPQHF	TGTGCCAGCTCACCATACGGGGGAAGCAATCAGCCCCAGCATTTT
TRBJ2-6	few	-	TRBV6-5	CASSRVSGANVLTF	TGTGCCAGCAGTAGAGTCTCTGGGGCCAACGTCCTGACTTTC
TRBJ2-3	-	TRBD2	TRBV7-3	CASSLTSGGQTDTQYF	TGTGCCAGCAGCCTAACTAGCGGGGGGCAAACAGATACGCAGTATTTT
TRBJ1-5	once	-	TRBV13	CASSLGPGVNQPQHF	TGTGCCAGCAGCTTAGGTCCCGGAGTAAATCAGCCCCAGCATTTT
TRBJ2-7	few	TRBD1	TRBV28	CASSLPGTASYEQYF	TGTGCCAGCAGTTTACCCGGGACAGCCTCCTACGAGCAGTACTTC
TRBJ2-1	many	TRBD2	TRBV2	CASRDSGGVPYNEQFF	TGTGCCAGCAGGGATAGCGGGGGGGTTCCCTACAATGAGCAGTTCTTC
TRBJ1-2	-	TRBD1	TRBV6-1	CASRPGQPWDGYTF	TGTGCCAGCAGGCCGGGACAGCCCTGGGATGGCTACACCTTC
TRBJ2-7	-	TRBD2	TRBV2	CASSDVTLAGIDEQYF	TGTGCCAGCAGTGACGTTACACTAGCGGGAATTGACGAGCAGTACTTC
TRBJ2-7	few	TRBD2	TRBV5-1	CASSSSGYEQYF	TGCGCCAGCAGCTCTAGCGGCTACGAGCAGTACTTC
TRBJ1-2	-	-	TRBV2	CASSENGYYGYTF	TGTGCCAGCAGTGAAAACGGATACTATGGCTACACCTTC
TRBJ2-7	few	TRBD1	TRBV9	CASSATGAEQYF	TGTGCCAGCAGCGCCACAGGGGCCGAGCAGTACTTC
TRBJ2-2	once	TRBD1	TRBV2	CASSVTGQGPIGELFF	TGTGCCAGCAGTGTTACGGGACAGGGCCCTATCGGGGAGCTGTTTTTT
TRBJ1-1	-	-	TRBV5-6	CASTVGGMNTEAFF	TGTGCCAGCACCGTGGGGGGCATGAACACTGAAGCTTTCTTT
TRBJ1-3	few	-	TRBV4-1	CASSQAVREGGNTIYF	TGCGCCAGCAGCCAAGCTGTCAGGGAGGGTGGAAACACCATATATTTT
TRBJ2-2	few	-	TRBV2	CASGEVTGMTGELFF	TGTGCCAGCGGAGAGGTCACAGGGATGACCGGGGAGCTGTTTTTT